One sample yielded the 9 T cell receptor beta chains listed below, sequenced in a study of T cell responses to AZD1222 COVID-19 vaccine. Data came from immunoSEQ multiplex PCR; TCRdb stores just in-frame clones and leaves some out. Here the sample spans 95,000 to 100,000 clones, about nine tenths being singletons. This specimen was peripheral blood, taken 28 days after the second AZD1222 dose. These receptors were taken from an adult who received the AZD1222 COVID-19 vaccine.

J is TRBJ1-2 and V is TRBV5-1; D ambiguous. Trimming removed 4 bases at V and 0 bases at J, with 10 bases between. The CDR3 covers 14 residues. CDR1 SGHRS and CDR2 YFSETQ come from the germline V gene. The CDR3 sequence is CASSQDITNYGYTF. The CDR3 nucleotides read TGCGCCAGCAGCCAAGATATCACTAACTATGGCTACACCTTC.

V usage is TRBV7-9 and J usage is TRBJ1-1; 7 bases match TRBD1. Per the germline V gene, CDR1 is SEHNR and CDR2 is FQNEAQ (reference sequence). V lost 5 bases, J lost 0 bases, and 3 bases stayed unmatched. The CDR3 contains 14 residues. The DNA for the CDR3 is TGTGCCAGCAGCCTACAGGGGATGAACACTGAAGCTTTCTTT. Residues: CASSLQGMNTEAFF.

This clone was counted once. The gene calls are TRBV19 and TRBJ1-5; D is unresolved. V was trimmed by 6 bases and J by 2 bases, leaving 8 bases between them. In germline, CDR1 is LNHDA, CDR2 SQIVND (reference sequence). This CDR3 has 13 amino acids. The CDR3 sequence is CASRWGGNQPQHF. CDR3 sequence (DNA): TGTGCCAGTAGGTGGGGTGGCAATCAGCCCCAGCATTTT.

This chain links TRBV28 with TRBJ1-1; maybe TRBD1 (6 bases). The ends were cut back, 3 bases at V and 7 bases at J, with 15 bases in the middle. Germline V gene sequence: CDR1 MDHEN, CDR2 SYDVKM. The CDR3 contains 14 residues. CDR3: CASSFGRDTLEAFF. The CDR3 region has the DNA TGTGCCAGCAGTTTCGGGCGGGACACCCTTGAAGCTTTCTTT.

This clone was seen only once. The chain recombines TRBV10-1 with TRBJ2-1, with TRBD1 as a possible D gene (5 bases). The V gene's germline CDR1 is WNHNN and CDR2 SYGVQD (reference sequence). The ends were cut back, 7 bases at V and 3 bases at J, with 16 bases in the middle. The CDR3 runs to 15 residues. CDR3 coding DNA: TGCGCCAGCAAAGACAGTATCGAACTCTACAATGAGCAGTTCTTC. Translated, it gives CASKDSIELYNEQFF.

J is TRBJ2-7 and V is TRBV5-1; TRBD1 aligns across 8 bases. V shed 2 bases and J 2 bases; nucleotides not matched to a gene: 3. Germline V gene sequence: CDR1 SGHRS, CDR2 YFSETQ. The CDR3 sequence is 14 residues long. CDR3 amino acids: CASSLTGGTYEQYF. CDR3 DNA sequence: TGCGCCAGCAGCTTAACAGGGGGGACCTACGAGCAGTACTTC.

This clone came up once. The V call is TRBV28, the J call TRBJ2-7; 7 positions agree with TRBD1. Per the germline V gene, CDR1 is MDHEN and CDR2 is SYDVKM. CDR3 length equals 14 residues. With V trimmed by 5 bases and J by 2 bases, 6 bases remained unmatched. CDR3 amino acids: CASSPATGAYEQYF. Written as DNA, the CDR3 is TGTGCCAGCAGTCCCGCCACAGGGGCCTACGAGCAGTACTTC.

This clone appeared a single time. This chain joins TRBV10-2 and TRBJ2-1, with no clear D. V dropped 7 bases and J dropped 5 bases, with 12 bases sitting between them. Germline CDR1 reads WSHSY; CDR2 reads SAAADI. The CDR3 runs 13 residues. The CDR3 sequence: CASMYGWDNEQFF. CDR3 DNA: TGCGCCAGCATGTACGGGTGGGACAATGAGCAGTTCTTC.

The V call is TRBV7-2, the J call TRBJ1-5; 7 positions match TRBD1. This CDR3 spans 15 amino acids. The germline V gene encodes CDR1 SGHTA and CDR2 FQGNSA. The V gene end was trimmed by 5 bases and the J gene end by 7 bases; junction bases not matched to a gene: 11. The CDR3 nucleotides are TGTGCCAGCAGCCCGAGGACAGGAAGGGGACAGCCCCAGCATTTT. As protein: CASSPRTGRGQPQHF.